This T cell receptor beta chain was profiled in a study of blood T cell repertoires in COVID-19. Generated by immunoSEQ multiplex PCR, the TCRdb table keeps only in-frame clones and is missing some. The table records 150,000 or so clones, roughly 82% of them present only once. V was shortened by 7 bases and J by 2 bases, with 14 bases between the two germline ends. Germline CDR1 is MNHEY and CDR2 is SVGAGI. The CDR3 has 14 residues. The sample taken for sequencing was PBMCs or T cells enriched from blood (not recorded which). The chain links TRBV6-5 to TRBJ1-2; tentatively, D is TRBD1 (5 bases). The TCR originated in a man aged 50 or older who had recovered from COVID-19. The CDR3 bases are TGTGCCAGCACCCCACTGGGACTGAACTATGGCTACACCTTC. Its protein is CASTPLGLNYGYTF.